These 15 T cell receptor beta chains share one sample of origin, sequenced in a study of shared T cell receptors in the human thymus. Assay used: immunoSEQ multiplex PCR; TCRdb lists only in-frame clones, some missing. The profile covers about 540,000 clones, with more than 75% appearing a single time and around 0.012% taken by the ten largest. The same specimen was also included in a second study, on human thymus T cells.

Material for sequencing was thymocytes. The receptors originated from a boy younger than two with a congenital heart defect.

This chain joins TRBV7-9 and TRBJ2-5, with D perhaps matching TRBD1 (5 bases). The CDR3 runs to 18 residues. Germline V gene data show CDR1 as SEHNR and CDR2 as FQNEAQ (reference sequence). The V and J ends lost 2 bases and 5 bases respectively, with 24 bases between them. The CDR3 here is CASSLTPPRAGIQETQYF. CDR3 nucleotides: TGTGCCAGCAGCTTAACCCCCCCCCGGGCAGGGATACAGGAGACCCAGTACTTC.

This rearrangement joins TRBV9 to TRBJ1-1; no clear D. Germline CDR1 reads SGDLS; CDR2 reads YYNGEE. The CDR3 consists of 17 residues. V lost 0 bases and J lost 2, with 17 bases in between. The CDR3 loop reads CASSVGAGIGDNTEAFF. The CDR3 DNA is TGTGCCAGCAGCGTAGGCGCGGGTATTGGGGATAACACTGAAGCTTTCTTT.

The rearrangement links TRBV28 to TRBJ2-1; 11 positions match TRBD2. Germline CDR1 MDHEN, CDR2 SYDVKM. V trimming: 5 bases; J trimming: 6 bases; junction bases outside the gene matches: 12. CDR3 length: 17 residues. The CDR3 here is CASSRADGLAGPNEQFF. Here the CDR3 DNA reads TGTGCCAGCAGTCGGGCCGATGGACTAGCGGGCCCCAATGAGCAGTTCTTC.

The chain uses TRBV2 and TRBJ1-1; D may be TRBD1 (6 bases). Deletions cut 6 bases from V and 0 bases from J, with 20 bases between. Germline V gene data show CDR1 as SNHLY and CDR2 as FYNNEI. The CDR3 has 17 residues. As DNA, the CDR3 is TGTGCCAGCAGCCTCTCGGAAGGGTGGGGGCTGAACACTGAAGCTTTCTTT. Its translation is CASSLSEGWGLNTEAFF.

The chain links TRBV7-2 to TRBJ2-1; possible D gene TRBD2, 7 bases. The germline V gene has CDR1 SGHTA and CDR2 FQGNSA. V shed 5 bases and J shed 0 bases, with 17 bases lying between them. This CDR3 has 17 residues. CDR3 amino acids: CASSQGGGGSSYNEQFF. CDR3 coding DNA: TGTGCCAGCAGCCAAGGAGGGGGAGGGAGCTCCTACAATGAGCAGTTCTTC.

This clone was seen a handful of times. The V call is TRBV29-1, the J call TRBJ2-1; no clear D. Germline V lookup: CDR1 SQVTM, CDR2 ANQGSEA. V was shortened by 6 bases and J by 2 bases, with 8 bases between the two germline ends. The CDR3 spans 12 residues. DNA of the CDR3: TGCAGCGTGCAGCGCCCCTACAATGAGCAGTTCTTC. It codes for CSVQRPYNEQFF.

The chain couples TRBV28 to TRBJ2-5; 8 positions agree with TRBD1. Germline V gene sequence: CDR1 MDHEN, CDR2 SYDVKM. The CDR3 consists of 16 residues. The J segment lost 7 bases and the V segment lost 5 bases, leaving 15 bases of the junction unmatched. The CDR3 is CASSAPTGGVRWTQYF. The DNA of the CDR3 is TGTGCCAGCAGTGCTCCTACAGGGGGAGTTAGGTGGACCCAGTACTTC.

The chain recombines TRBV30 with TRBJ2-6, with D perhaps TRBD1 (5 bases). Germline V gene sequence: CDR1 GTSNPN, CDR2 SVGIG (reference sequence). This CDR3 comprises 20 residues. With 1 base removed from V and 0 bases from J, the gap between germline ends came to 22 bases. CDR3 loop: CAWSAAVTTGQLSGANVLTF. The DNA for the CDR3 is TGTGCCTGGAGTGCCGCCGTCACCACAGGTCAACTCTCTGGGGCCAACGTCCTGACTTTC.

V usage is TRBV10-3 and J usage is TRBJ2-7, with D possibly matching TRBD2 (6 bases). Trimming pared 2 bases from V and 2 bases from J, leaving 13 bases between. CDR3 size: 15 residues. Germline V gene lookup returns CDR1 ENHRY and CDR2 SYGVKD. The CDR3 DNA is TGTGCCATCAGTGAGCCTGGGTCGGGGGCCTACGAGCAGTACTTC. Translation gives CAISEPGSGAYEQYF.

This chain uses TRBV4-3 with TRBJ2-7; 11 positions agree with TRBD1. Trimming at V came to 3 bases and at J to 2 bases, leaving 12 bases not matched to a gene. In germline, CDR1 is LGHNA, CDR2 YSLEER. The CDR3 covers 18 residues. CDR3 in amino acids: CASSHDRRTGGKAYEQYF. DNA of the CDR3: TGCGCCAGCAGCCATGATCGCCGGACAGGGGGCAAAGCCTACGAGCAGTACTTC.

V gene TRBV6-5 combines with J gene TRBJ1-1, with a tentative D call TRBD1 (5 bases). Per the germline V gene, CDR1 is MNHEY and CDR2 is SVGAGI. CDR3 size: 15 residues. V gave up 0 bases and J gave up 0 bases, with 8 bases separating them. The CDR3 region is CASSYSGGMNTEAFF. In DNA form, the CDR3 reads TGTGCCAGCAGTTACTCGGGGGGTATGAACACTGAAGCTTTCTTT.

This chain uses TRBV12-2 with TRBJ1-5; the DNA was not used to check the table's D call, TRBD1. TRBV12-2 is a pseudogene. This CDR3 is built from 16 residues. The CDR3 sequence is CASRSRTRPVGQPQHF. The DNA of the CDR3 is TGTGCAAGTCGCTCCCGGACACGACCCGTGGGGCAGCCCCAGCATTTT.

This chain uses TRBV7-8 with TRBJ2-7; possible D gene TRBD2, 6 bases. The length of the CDR3 is 13 residues. The V end lost 3 bases, the J end lost 4 bases, and 10 bases lay between the germline ends. Germline-derived CDR1 and CDR2 are SGHVS and FQNEAQ. In DNA form, the CDR3 reads TGTGCCAGCAGCTTTGGCGGGGCTTACGAGCAGTACTTC. Protein product: CASSFGGAYEQYF.

This chain connects TRBV27 to TRBJ1-1; 10 bases match TRBD1. Germline values: CDR1 MNHEY, CDR2 SMNVEV (reference sequence). CDR3 length equals 16 residues. The trim removed 6 bases at V and 5 bases at J, leaving 12 bases unmatched. CDR3 residues: CASSAGTGAAGTEAFF. DNA for the CDR3: TGTGCCAGCAGCGCCGGGACAGGGGCAGCGGGAACTGAAGCTTTCTTT.

This sequence joins TRBV27 and TRBJ2-7; TRBD1 agrees at 7 bases. V lost 6 bases, J lost 1 base, and 9 bases stayed unmatched. This CDR3 contains 15 residues. Germline values: CDR1 MNHEY, CDR2 SMNVEV (reference sequence). The DNA for the CDR3 is TGTGCCAGCAGGAGGCGCCCGACAGGGTCCTACGAGCAGTACTTC. Amino acids: CASRRRPTGSYEQYF.